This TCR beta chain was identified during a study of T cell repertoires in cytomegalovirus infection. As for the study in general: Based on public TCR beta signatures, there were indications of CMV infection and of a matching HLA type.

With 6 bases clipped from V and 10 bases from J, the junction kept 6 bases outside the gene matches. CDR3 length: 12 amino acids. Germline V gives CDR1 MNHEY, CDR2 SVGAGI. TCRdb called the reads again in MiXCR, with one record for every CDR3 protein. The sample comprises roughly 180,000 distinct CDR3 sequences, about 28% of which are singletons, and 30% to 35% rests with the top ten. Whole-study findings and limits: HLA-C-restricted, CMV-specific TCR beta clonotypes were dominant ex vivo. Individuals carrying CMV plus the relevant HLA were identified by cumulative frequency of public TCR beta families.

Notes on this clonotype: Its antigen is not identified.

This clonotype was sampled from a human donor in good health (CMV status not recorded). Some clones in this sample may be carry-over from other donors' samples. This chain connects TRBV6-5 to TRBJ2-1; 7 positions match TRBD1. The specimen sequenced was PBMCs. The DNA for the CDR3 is TGTGCCAGCAGGTCAGGGGGATCCGAGCAGTTCTTC. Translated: CASRSGGSEQFF.